This T cell receptor (beta chain) stems from a study of CD8 T cells in Susac syndrome. Regarding this clonotype: The target antigen is unknown.

Whole-study findings and limits: Acknowledgment was made by the study that its TCR sequencing and HLA analysis involved a relatively small number of individuals.

Reverse transcription used roughly 0.5 to 1 ug RNA and random hexamers. The amplification used immunoSEQ multiplex PCR on TCR beta CDR3; it spanned 54 Vbeta and 13 Jbeta. Each CDR3 protein gets one entry after TCRdb re-called the immunoSEQ multiplex PCR reads with MiXCR. The repertoire holds hundreds of thousands of distinct CDR3 sequences, with approximately 85% as singletons. TCR beta sequences were obtained from blood CD8+ and CD4+ T cells. TEMRA cells were enriched by FACS, and CD4+ and CD8+ T cells were negatively isolated. This CDR3 comprises 15 residues. From germline, CDR1 is SGHRS and CDR2 YFSETQ. The ends lost 3 bases at V and 6 bases at J; junction bases unmatched: 3.

This TCR came from a human donor with multiple sclerosis. Sequenced material: CD8+ T cells from PBMCs. The rearrangement uses TRBV5-1 and TRBJ2-3; 14 bases are shared with TRBD2. CDR3 loop: CASSWGTSGSDTQYF. In DNA, the CDR3 is TGCGCCAGCAGCTGGGGGACTAGCGGGAGCGATACGCAGTATTTT.